This T cell receptor beta chain was captured by sequencing in a study of T-cell memory formation after mild COVID-19. Study-wide findings and caveats: Later expanders leaned CD4+, whereas clones that contracted between day 15 and 85 were balanced CD4/CD8. Contracting CD4+ clones lay largely in CM and EM, with CD8+ ones residing in EMRA.

TCRdb reprocessed the 5' RACE reads with MiXCR, giving one entry per CDR3 protein. This sample yields just over 150,000 distinct CDR3 sequences, of which 25% to 40% are seen a single time; around 12% belongs to the top ten. As regards this clonotype: Its specificity is unknown.

The CDR3 consists of 13 residues. The ends were cut back, 3 bases at V and 0 bases at J, with 6 bases in the middle. Germline V CDR1 and CDR2: SQVTM, ANQGSEA. The genes are TRBV29-1 and TRBJ2-1; D is possibly TRBD1 or TRBD2 (5 bases each). The sample comprised PBMCs or a T cell subset sorted from them (not recorded which). The TCR originated in an adult woman who had mild COVID-19 (a few samples of this study predate the infection). Cell type and time point are not known. The CDR3 sequence is CSVDGGSYNEQFF. For the CDR3, the DNA is TGCAGCGTTGATGGGGGCTCCTACAATGAGCAGTTCTTC.